Listed below are T cell receptor beta chains from one sample, sequenced in a study of coeliac disease. Sequenced by immunoSEQ multiplex PCR; TCRdb stores in-frame clones only, minus some. Of about 5,000 clones in the sample, less than 75% were seen once. Sequenced: lymphocytes from the gut lamina propria. These receptors were collected from a man aged 18 to 35 with celiac disease on a gluten-free diet. Both conserved end residues are part of each CDR3. The order of the fields is clone size, V gene, CDR3 length, J gene, D gene, CDR3 DNA, CDR3 protein. A D gene is named only where the DNA matches it firmly. Part of the rows lack a size; the others show once, few, many or a class for expanded clones.

>large|TRBV5-4|16|TRBJ2-7|TRBD1
TGTGCCAGCAGCTTGGTCGGGACAGTCCTCTCCTACGAGCAGTACTTC
CASSLVGTVLSYEQYF
>.|TRBV7-6|16|TRBJ2-1|TRBD2
TGTGCCAGCAGCTTACTAGCGGGGGTTAAGGGGAATGAGCAGTTCTTC
CASSLLAGVKGNEQFF
>.|TRBV7-9|16|TRBJ2-1|.
TGTGCCAGCAGCTCCAATCGACAAAGCTCCTACAATGAGCAGTTCTTC
CASSSNRQSSYNEQFF
>.|TRBV28|15|TRBJ1-1|.
TGTGCCAGCAGTTCCCCGATCCAGGGTTACACTGAAGCTTTCTTT
CASSSPIQGYTEAFF
>.|TRBV4-2|15|TRBJ2-7|TRBD1
TGTGCCAGCAGCCGAGGACAGGGGAAATTTGACGAGCAGTACTTC
CASSRGQGKFDEQYF
>.|TRBV5-5|16|TRBJ2-5|TRBD1
TGTGCCAGCAGCTCGGGGACAGGGGGCGCCGGGGAGACCCAGTACTTC
CASSSGTGGAGETQYF
>.|TRBV5-1|15|TRBJ1-5|.
TGCGCCAGCAGCTTGGGGGGGGTAGGCAATCAGCCCCAGCATTTT
CASSLGGVGNQPQHF
>.|TRBV5-4|15|TRBJ2-7|.
TGTGCCAGCGCTCTAGGCGGACCGGGAGTCTACGAGCAGTACTTC
CASALGGPGVYEQYF
>.|TRBV18|14|TRBJ2-7|TRBD1
TGTGCCAGCTCACCGGGCAGGGGGCAATACGAGCAGTACTTC
CASSPGRGQYEQYF
>.|TRBV30|14|TRBJ2-7|.
TGTGCCTGGAGCGCCGGGACAATGCTCTACGAGCAGTACTTC
CAWSAGTMLYEQYF
>.|TRBV2|14|TRBJ1-2|.
TGTGCCAGCAGTGTGGCAGGGTTGGGCTATGGCTACACCTTC
CASSVAGLGYGYTF
>few|TRBV6-7|17|TRBJ2-6|.
TGTGCCAGCAGTTACTCTTCAGGGTTCTCTGGGGCCAACGTCCTGACTTTC
CASSYSSGFSGANVLTF
>.|TRBV6-5|11|TRBJ2-7|.
TGTGCCAGCAGCCTCGGACAGGAGCAGTACTTC
CASSLGQEQYF
>.|TRBV6-1|15|TRBJ1-1|TRBD1
TGTGCCAGCAGGCCTAATCAGGGGGCGGGCACTGAAGCTTTCTTT
CASRPNQGAGTEAFF
>few|TRBV10-3|14|TRBJ2-7|TRBD1
TGTGCCATCAGTGAGACAGGGGTTATCTACGAGCAGTACTTC
CAISETGVIYEQYF
>.|TRBV12-5|19|TRBJ1-5|TRBD1
TGTGCTAGTGGTTTGTATCAGGGGGACGGGACAGGGGGTAATCAGCCCCAGCATTTT
CASGLYQGDGTGGNQPQHF
>.|TRBV7-2|16|TRBJ2-1|TRBD2
TGTGCCAGCAGCTTAGTTCTTTCGCGGGGGGATAATGAGCAGTTCTTC
CASSLVLSRGDNEQFF
>.|TRBV6-1|16|TRBJ2-4|.
TGTGCCAGCAGTGGTTTGGAGGGGATTTCCAAAAACATTCAGTACTTC
CASSGLEGISKNIQYF
>.|TRBV19|14|TRBJ2-5|.
TGTGCCAGTAGTATAAGAGGACAGCAAGAGACCCAGTACTTC
CASSIRGQQETQYF
>.|TRBV7-2|16|TRBJ2-2|TRBD1
TGTGCCAGCAGCCCACGACAGGGGGCGAGCCCCGGGGAGCTGTTTTTT
CASSPRQGASPGELFF
>once|TRBV18|14|TRBJ1-2|.
TGTGCCAGCTCTCAGGGTGTAGGGAACTATGGCTACACCTTC
CASSQGVGNYGYTF
>few|TRBV7-2|15|TRBJ1-1|TRBD1
TGTGCCAGCAGCTTGGTCGACAGGGGGAACACTGAAGCTTTCTTT
CASSLVDRGNTEAFF
>few|TRBV4-3|14|TRBJ1-2|.
TGCGCCAGCAGCCAAGACAGAACTAACTATGGCTACACCTTC
CASSQDRTNYGYTF
>few|TRBV7-2|15|TRBJ1-1|TRBD1
TGTGCCAGCAGCTTAGTGGACAGGGCTAACACTGAAGCTTTCTTT
CASSLVDRANTEAFF
>.|TRBV7-3|13|TRBJ1-1|.
TGTGCCAGCACCCTAAGTGGGGGGACTGAAGCTTTCTTT
CASTLSGGTEAFF
>.|TRBV19|15|TRBJ2-1|TRBD2
TGTGCCAGTTCATCCCTAGCGGGGGCCCTAAATGAGCAGTTCTTC
CASSSLAGALNEQFF
>.|TRBV19|13|TRBJ2-7|TRBD1
TGTGCCAGTAGACCGGGACAGGCCTACGAGCAGTACTTC
CASRPGQAYEQYF
>few|TRBV5-5|16|TRBJ1-2|.
TGTGCCAGCAGCTTATTCCGCGGGACCCCGGCGGATGGCTACACCTTC
CASSLFRGTPADGYTF
>.|TRBV6-6|14|TRBJ2-7|TRBD1
TGTGCCAGCAGTTACGCAGGACAGGGGTACGAGCAGTACTTC
CASSYAGQGYEQYF
>.|TRBV6-6|16|TRBJ2-5|TRBD2
TGTGCCAGCAGTTACGGCACTAGCGGGGTTCAAGAGACCCAGTACTTC
CASSYGTSGVQETQYF
>.|TRBV7-9|15|TRBJ1-1|TRBD1
TGTGCCAGCAGCTTACTGACAGGGCAGAACACTGAAGCTTTCTTT
CASSLLTGQNTEAFF
>.|TRBV7-4|21|TRBJ2-7|TRBD2
TGTGCCAGCAGTATCAACGGACTAGCGGGGGCCGATTTAAACCCCACCTACGAGCAGTACTTC
CASSINGLAGADLNPTYEQYF
>.|TRBV5-4|16|TRBJ2-2|.
TGTGCCAGCAGCTTCGATCCGGGAACGAACACCGGGGAGCTGTTTTTT
CASSFDPGTNTGELFF
>.|TRBV7-6|15|TRBJ2-1|.
TGTGCCAGCAGCTTAGACGACAGCTCCTACAATGAGCAGTTCTTC
CASSLDDSSYNEQFF
>few|TRBV11-3|15|TRBJ2-1|.
TGTGCCAGCAGCTTAACGGGGGTCCAGTACAATGAGCAGTTCTTC
CASSLTGVQYNEQFF
>.|TRBV6-5|13|TRBJ1-6|.
TGTGCCAGCAGCCCTGACTGGGATTCACCCCTCCACTTT
CASSPDWDSPLHF
>once|TRBV28|14|TRBJ2-1|.
TGTGCCAGCAGTTTAGGGACTCTTACCTATGAGCAGTTCTTC
CASSLGTLTYEQFF
>.|TRBV7-3|15|TRBJ1-1|.
TGTGCCAGCAGCCTAGGGCAGGGGATGAACACTGAAGCTTTCTTT
CASSLGQGMNTEAFF
>few|TRBV27|14|TRBJ2-3|.
TGTGCCAGCAGTCGACAGGTTAGCACAGATACGCAGTATTTT
CASSRQVSTDTQYF
>.|TRBV6-1|15|TRBJ2-1|.
TGTGCCAGCAGTGAAGGGGGCCCAGCACGCAATGAGCAGTTCTTC
CASSEGGPARNEQFF
>few|TRBV5-1|13|TRBJ2-7|.
TGCGCCAGCAGCTTGTTAATATCCGACGAGCAGTACTTC
CASSLLISDEQYF
>few|TRBV5-1|14|TRBJ2-1|.
TGCGCCAGCAGCTTGGGACAGCAATACAATGAGCAGTTCTTC
CASSLGQQYNEQFF
>.|TRBV27|15|TRBJ1-1|.
TGTGCCAGCAGACCCCTATCAGAGGTAAACACTGAAGCTTTCTTT
CASRPLSEVNTEAFF
>.|TRBV18|14|TRBJ1-6|.
TGTGCCAGCTCGACAGGTTCGGACAATTCACCCCTCCACTTT
CASSTGSDNSPLHF
>.|TRBV4-3|14|TRBJ1-1|TRBD1
TGCGCCAGCAAGAGGGGGCTGGAAAACACTGAAGCTTTCTTT
CASKRGLENTEAFF
>once|TRBV7-2|14|TRBJ1-1|.
TGTGCCAGCAGCTTAGGGGGCGGACCCACTGAAGCTTTCTTT
CASSLGGGPTEAFF
>.|TRBV4-3|15|TRBJ1-5|.
TGCGCCAGCAGCATATTTTTCGGTAGCAATCAGCCCCAGCATTTT
CASSIFFGSNQPQHF
>.|TRBV6-5|14|TRBJ2-5|TRBD2
TGTGCCAGCAGTATAGCGGGGGCCCCCGAGACCCAGTACTTC
CASSIAGAPETQYF
>.|TRBV7-9|14|TRBJ2-7|TRBD2
TGTGCCAGCAGCTTATCAGCGGGGGGCTACGAGCAGTACTTC
CASSLSAGGYEQYF
>.|TRBV18|15|TRBJ2-2|.
TGTGCCAGCTCACAGGGTCCAGGGTACACCGGGGAGCTGTTTTTT
CASSQGPGYTGELFF